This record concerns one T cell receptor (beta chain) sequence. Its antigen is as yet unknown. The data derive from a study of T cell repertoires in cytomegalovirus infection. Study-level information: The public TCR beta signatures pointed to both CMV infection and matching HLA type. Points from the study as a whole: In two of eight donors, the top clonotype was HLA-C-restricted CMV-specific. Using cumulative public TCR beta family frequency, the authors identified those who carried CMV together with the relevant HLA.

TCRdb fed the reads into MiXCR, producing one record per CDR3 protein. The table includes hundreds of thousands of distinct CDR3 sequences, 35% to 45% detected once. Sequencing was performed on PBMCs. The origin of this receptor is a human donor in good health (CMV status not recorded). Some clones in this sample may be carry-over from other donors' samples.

CDR3 protein: CASSQRGGDQRYTF. The DNA for the CDR3 is TGTGCCAGCAGCCAACGTGGGGGGGACCAACGCTACACCTTC. The rearrangement uses TRBV5-4 and TRBJ1-2, with TRBD1 as a possible D gene (5 bases). Deletions cut 4 bases from V and 9 bases from J, with 19 bases between. Per the germline V gene, CDR1 is SGHNT and CDR2 is YYREEE (reference sequence). This CDR3 has 14 residues.